The T cell receptor beta chain described here comes from a study of blood T cells in healthy people across ages. Study observations and caveats: Higher diversity and more naive CD4+ cells were features of long-lived donors, compared to aged donors.

Per sample, no less than 6 micrograms of total RNA were extracted. Points on this clonotype: Its specificity is not known.

CDR3 length equals 15 residues. With 6 bases clipped from V and 1 base from J, the junction kept 6 bases outside the gene matches. Germline assignment: CDR1 SQVTM and CDR2 ANQGSEA. A second roughly 7 to 12 cycle PCR used barcoded and J-beta primers. The authors tagged each cDNA molecule using a template-switch adaptor with 12 random nucleotides. TCRdb analysed the 5' RACE reads with MiXCR anew, one entry per CDR3 protein. This sample has 800,000 or so distinct CDR3 sequences, with about 59% found just once. The receptor comes from a man under 40 in good health. The chain couples TRBV29-1 to TRBJ2-2; TRBD2 matches 9 bases. Sequenced material: blood. The CDR3 bases are TGCAGCGTAGTAGCGGGGGCGCGGAACACCGGGGAGCTGTTTTTT. Translated, it gives CSVVAGARNTGELFF.